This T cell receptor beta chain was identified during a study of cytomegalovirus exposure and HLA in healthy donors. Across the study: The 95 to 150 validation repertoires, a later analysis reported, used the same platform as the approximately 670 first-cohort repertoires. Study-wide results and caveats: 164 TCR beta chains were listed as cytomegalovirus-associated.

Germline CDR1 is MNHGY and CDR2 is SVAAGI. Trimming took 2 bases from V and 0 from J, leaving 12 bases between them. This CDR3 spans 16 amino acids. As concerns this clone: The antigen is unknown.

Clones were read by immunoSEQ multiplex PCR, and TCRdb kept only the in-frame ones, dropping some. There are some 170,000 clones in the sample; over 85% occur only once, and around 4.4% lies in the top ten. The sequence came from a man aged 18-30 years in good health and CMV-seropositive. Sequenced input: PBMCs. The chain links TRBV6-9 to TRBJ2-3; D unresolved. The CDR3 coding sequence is TGTGCCAGCAGTTATCAAGACGGGTGTAGCACAGATACGCAGTATTTT. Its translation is CASSYQDGCSTDTQYF.